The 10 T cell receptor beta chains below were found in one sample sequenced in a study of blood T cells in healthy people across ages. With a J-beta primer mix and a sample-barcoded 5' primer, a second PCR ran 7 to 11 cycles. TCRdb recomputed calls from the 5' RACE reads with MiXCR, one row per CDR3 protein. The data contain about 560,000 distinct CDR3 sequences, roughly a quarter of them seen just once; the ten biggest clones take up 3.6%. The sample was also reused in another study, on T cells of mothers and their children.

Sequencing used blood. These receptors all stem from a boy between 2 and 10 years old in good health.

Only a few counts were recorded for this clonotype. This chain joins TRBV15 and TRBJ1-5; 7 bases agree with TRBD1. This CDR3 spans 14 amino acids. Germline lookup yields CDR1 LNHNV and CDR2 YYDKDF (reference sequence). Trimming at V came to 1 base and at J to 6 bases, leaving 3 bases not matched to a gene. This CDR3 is CATSRGGGFQPQHF. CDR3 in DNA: TGTGCCACCAGCAGAGGAGGGGGCTTTCAGCCCCAGCATTTT.

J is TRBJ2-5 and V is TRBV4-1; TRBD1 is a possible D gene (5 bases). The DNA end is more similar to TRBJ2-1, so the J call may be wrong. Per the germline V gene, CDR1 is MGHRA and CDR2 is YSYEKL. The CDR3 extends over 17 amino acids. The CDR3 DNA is TGCGCCAGCAGCCCAGGCCCCGCCCGGCAGTACAGGACTGAGCAGTTCTTC. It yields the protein CASSPGPARQYRTEQFF.

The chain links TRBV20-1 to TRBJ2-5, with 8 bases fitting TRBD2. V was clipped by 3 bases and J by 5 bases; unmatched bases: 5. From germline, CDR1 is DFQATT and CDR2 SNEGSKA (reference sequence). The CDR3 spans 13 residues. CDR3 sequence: CSARFRGRETQYF. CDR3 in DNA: TGCAGTGCTAGGTTCCGCGGGAGGGAGACCCAGTACTTC.

The CDR3: CASSDYRPPSETQYF. CDR3 nucleotide sequence: TGCGCCAGCAGTGACTATCGGCCGCCCTCGGAGACCCAGTACTTC. The rearrangement joins TRBV10-2 to TRBJ2-5; no reliable D call. Germline assignment: CDR1 WSHSY and CDR2 SAAADI. The CDR3 is 15 residues long. V dropped 3 bases and J dropped 5 bases, with 16 bases sitting between them.

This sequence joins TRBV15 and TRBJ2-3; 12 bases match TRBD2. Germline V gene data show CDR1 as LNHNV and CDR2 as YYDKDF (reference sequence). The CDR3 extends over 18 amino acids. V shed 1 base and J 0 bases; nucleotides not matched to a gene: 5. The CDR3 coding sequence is TGTGCCACCAGCAGAGGAGGACTAGCGGGAACTAGCACAGATACGCAGTATTTT. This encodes CATSRGGLAGTSTDTQYF.

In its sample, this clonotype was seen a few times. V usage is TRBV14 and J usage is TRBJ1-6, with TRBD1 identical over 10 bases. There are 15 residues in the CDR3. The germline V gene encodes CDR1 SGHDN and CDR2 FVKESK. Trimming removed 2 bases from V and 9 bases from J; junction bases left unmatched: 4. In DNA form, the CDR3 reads TGTGCCAGCAGCCAATCGACAGGGGGCGGTTCACCCCTCCACTTT. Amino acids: CASSQSTGGGSPLHF.

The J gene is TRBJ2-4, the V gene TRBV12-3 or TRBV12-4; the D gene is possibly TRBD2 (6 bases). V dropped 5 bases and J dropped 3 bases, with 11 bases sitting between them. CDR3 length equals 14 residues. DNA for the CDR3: TGTGCCAGCAGTCGGGACTTAGGCAAAAACATTCAGTACTTC. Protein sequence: CASSRDLGKNIQYF.

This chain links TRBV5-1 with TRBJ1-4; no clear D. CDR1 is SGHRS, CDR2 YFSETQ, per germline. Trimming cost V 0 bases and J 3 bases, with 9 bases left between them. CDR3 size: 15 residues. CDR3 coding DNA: TGCGCCAGCAGCTTGGAAGGGTCGGCTAATGAAAAACTGTTTTTT. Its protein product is CASSLEGSANEKLFF.

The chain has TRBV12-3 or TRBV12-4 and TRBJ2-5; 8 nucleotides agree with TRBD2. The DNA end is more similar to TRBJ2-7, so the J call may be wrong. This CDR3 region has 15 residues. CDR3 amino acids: CASIFGLAGTYEQYF. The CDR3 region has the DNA TGTGCCAGCATCTTTGGCCTAGCGGGCACCTACGAGCAGTACTTC.

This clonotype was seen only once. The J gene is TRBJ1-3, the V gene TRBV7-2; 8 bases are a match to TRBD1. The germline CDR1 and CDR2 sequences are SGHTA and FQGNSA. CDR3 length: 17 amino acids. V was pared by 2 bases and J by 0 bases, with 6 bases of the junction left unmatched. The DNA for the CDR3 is TGTGCCAGCAGCTTATTGGGACAGGCGCTCTCTGGAAACACCATATATTTT. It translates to CASSLLGQALSGNTIYF.